The entry that follows covers one T cell receptor beta chain sequence. Its antigen is unknown. The CDR3 contains 16 residues. Trimming pared 0 bases from V and 4 bases from J, leaving 11 bases between. This sample is part of a study of T cells in localized non-small cell lung cancer. General study findings and limits: Among blood samples, higher T cell density accompanied longer overall survival.

Sequenced by immunoSEQ multiplex PCR; TCRdb stores in-frame clones only, minus some. This table holds 100,000 to 150,000 clones, about 90% found once. This clonotype was sampled from a female donor at least 60 years old with stage I lung adenocarcinoma. The chain couples TRBV5-3 to TRBJ2-6, with D unresolved. TRBV5-3 is noted as an ORF with a role that remains uncertain. Here the sequenced sample was peripheral blood, taken before any cancer treatment. The CDR3 sequence: CARSLGRVTGANVLTF. The CDR3 DNA follows: TGTGCCAGAAGCTTGGGCCGGGTTACCGGGGCCAACGTCCTGACTTTC.